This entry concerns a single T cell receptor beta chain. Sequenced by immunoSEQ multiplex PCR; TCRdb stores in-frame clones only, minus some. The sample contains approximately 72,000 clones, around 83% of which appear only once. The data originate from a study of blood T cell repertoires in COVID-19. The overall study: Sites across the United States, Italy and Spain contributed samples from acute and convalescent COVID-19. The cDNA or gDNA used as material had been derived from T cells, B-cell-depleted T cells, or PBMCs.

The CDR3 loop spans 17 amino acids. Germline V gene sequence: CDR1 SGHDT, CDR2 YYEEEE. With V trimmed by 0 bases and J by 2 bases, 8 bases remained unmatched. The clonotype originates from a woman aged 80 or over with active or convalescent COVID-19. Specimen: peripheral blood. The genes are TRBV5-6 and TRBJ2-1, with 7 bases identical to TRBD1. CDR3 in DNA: TGTGCCAGCAGCTTGGCCTCCGGGACAGCGACCTACAATGAGCAGTTCTTC. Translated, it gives CASSLASGTATYNEQFF.